This T cell receptor beta chain is from a study of CD8+ T cells in alopecia areata. Study at large: The drug, tofacitinib, lasted 6 to 18 months, followed by 6 months off drug.

Treatment indicated: oral pan-JAK inhibitor, 5-10 mg twice daily. V shed 4 bases, J shed 5 bases, and the junction held 8 bases outside the gene matches. Germline V gene sequence: CDR1 ENHRY, CDR2 SYGVKD. CDR3 size: 15 residues. Sequencing templates came from extracted RNA that was reverse transcribed into cDNA. Assay used: immunoSEQ multiplex PCR; TCRdb lists only in-frame clones, some missing. The profile shows 150,000 to 200,000 clones, about three fifths of them singletons. The chain has TRBV10-3 and TRBJ1-1, with TRBD1 identical over 9 bases. This receptor was obtained from a human donor with alopecia areata. The sample consisted of CD4+ T cells sorted from blood, taken between weeks 55 and 65, from a patient treated with tofacitinib. The DNA of the CDR3 is TGTGCCATCAGTGGTCCGGGACAGGGTATGACTGAAGCTTTCTTT. Amino acid sequence: CAISGPGQGMTEAFF.